There are a few counts of the clone carrying this TCR beta chain. V was clipped by 8 bases and J by 2 bases; unmatched bases: 7. This CDR3 is built from 15 residues. Germline-derived CDR1 and CDR2 are MNHEY and SVGEGT. The data were obtained in a study of blood T cells in healthy people across ages. The second PCR ran roughly 6 to 11 cycles with a sample-barcoded 5' primer and J-beta primers. MiXCR was run by TCRdb on the 5' RACE reads, yielding one entry per CDR3 protein. The table records some 1,500,000 distinct CDR3 sequences, roughly two fifths of them present only once. The V gene is TRBV6-2 or TRBV6-3, the J gene TRBJ2-3; TRBD2 agrees at 10 bases. This receptor was identified in a woman aged 18-29 years in good health. Sequencing was performed on blood. CDR3 nucleotides: TGTGCCAGCGATACTAGCGGGGACGTCACAGATACGCAGTATTTT. It yields the protein CASDTSGDVTDTQYF.